These 2 T cell receptor beta chains were all obtained from the same sample, sequenced in a study of shared clonotypes between healthy human individuals. The assay was immunoSEQ multiplex PCR, and TCRdb's table has in-frame clones only and misses some. The profile covers roughly 700,000 clones, with 74% appearing a single time and 1.5% to 2% taken by the ten largest. The sequenced material came from memory CD4+ T cells sorted from blood. Subset denoted: CD45RA-negative fraction. These receptors were collected from a woman aged 25 to 39 in good health.

This rearrangement joins TRBV10-1 to TRBJ2-1; D is uncertain. V gave up 2 bases and J gave up 8 bases, with 4 bases separating them. Germline V gene lookup returns CDR1 WNHNN and CDR2 SYGVQD (reference sequence). CDR3 size: 11 residues. DNA for the CDR3: TGCGCCAGCAGTGAGAGGGATGAGCAGTTCTTC. This translates into CASSERDEQFF.

This chain links TRBV5-4 with TRBJ2-3, with 7 bases matching TRBD1. The V gene's germline CDR1 is SGHNT and CDR2 YYREEE (reference sequence). Trimming took 4 bases from V and 4 from J; bases not matched to a gene: 6. CDR3 size: 14 residues. The DNA of the CDR3 is TGTGCCAGCAGCCCGGTGCAGGGGGCAGATACGCAGTATTTT. Its translation: CASSPVQGADTQYF.